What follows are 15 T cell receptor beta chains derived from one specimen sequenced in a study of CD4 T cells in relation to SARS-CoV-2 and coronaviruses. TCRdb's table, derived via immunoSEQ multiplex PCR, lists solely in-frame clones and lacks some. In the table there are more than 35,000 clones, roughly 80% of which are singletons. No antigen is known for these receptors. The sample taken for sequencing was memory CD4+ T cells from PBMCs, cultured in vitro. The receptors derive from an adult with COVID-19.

CDR3 DNA: TGTGCCAGCAGTTTTCCCAGGGGGGACGGCTACACCTTC. Protein product: CASSFPRGDGYTF. The chain has TRBV12-3 or TRBV12-4 and TRBJ1-2; 7 nucleotides line up with TRBD1. V lost 3 bases, J lost 8 bases, and 6 bases stayed unmatched. The CDR3 runs 13 residues.

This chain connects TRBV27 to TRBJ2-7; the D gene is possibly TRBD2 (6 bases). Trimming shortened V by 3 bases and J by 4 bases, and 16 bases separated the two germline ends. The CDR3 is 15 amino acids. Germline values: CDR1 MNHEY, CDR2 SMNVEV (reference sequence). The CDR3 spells CASSFTGTGYYEQYF. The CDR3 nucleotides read TGTGCCAGCAGTTTCACCGGGACTGGCTATTACGAGCAGTACTTC.

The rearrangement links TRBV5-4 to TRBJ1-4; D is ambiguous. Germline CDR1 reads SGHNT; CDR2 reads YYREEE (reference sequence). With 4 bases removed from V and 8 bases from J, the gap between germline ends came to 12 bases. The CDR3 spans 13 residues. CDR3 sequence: CASSNLEEEKLFF. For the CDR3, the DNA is TGTGCCAGCAGCAACCTTGAGGAGGAAAAACTGTTTTTT.

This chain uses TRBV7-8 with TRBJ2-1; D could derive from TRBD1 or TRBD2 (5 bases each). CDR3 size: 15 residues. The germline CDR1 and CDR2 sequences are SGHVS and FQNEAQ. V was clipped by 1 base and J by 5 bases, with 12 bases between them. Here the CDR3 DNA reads TGTGCCAGCAGCTTAGGGACCCGGGGCCACAATGAGCAGTTCTTC. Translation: CASSLGTRGHNEQFF.

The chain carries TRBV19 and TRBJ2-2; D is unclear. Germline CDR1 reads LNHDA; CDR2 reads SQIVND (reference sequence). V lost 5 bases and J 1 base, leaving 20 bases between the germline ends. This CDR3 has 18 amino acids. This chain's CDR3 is CASSRTSTGPMNTGELFF. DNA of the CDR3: TGTGCCAGTAGTCGAACCTCCACTGGACCCATGAACACCGGGGAGCTGTTTTTT.

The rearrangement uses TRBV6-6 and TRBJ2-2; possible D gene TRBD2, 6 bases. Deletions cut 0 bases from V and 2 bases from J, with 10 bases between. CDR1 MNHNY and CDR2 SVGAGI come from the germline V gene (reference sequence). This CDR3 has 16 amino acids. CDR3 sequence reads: CASSYSEGLNTGELFF. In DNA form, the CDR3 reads TGTGCCAGCAGTTACTCGGAGGGATTAAACACCGGGGAGCTGTTTTTT.

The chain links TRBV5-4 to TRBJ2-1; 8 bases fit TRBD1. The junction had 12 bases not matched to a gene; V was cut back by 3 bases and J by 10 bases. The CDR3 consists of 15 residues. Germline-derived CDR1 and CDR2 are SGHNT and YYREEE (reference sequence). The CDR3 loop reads CASSYDRGSGGEQFF. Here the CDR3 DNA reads TGTGCCAGCAGCTACGACAGGGGCAGTGGGGGAGAGCAGTTCTTC.

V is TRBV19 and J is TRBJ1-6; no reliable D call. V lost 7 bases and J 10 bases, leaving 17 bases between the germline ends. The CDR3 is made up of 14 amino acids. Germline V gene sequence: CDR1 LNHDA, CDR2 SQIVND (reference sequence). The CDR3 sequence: CASNTGKERSPLHF. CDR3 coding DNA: TGTGCCAGTAACACTGGGAAGGAACGATCACCCCTCCACTTT.

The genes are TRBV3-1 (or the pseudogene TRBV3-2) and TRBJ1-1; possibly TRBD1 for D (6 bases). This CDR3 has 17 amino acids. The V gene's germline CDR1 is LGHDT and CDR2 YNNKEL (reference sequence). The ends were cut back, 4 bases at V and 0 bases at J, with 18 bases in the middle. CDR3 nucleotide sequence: TGTGCCAGCAGCCCGAGGGGTGGACAGTACCTGAACACTGAAGCTTTCTTT. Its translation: CASSPRGGQYLNTEAFF.

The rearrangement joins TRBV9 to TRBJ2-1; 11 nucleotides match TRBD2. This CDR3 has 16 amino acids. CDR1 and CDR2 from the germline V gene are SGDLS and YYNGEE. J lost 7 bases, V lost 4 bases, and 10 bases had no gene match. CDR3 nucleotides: TGTGCCAGCAGCCTCCGGACTAGCGGGTCTTATAATGAGCAGTTCTTC. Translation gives CASSLRTSGSYNEQFF.

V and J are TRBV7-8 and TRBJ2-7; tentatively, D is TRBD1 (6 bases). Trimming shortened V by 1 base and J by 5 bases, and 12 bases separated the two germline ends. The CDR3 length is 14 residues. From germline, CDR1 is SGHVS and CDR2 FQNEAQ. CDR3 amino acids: CASSLDRVKDEQYF. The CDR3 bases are TGTGCCAGCAGCTTAGACAGGGTGAAAGACGAGCAGTACTTC. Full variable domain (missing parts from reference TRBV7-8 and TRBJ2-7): GAGVSQSPRYKVAKRGQDVALRCDPISGHVSLFWYQQALGQGPEFLTYFQNEAQLDKSGLPSDRFFAERPEGSVSTLKIQRTQQEDSAVYLCASSLDRVKDEQYFGPGTRLTVT.

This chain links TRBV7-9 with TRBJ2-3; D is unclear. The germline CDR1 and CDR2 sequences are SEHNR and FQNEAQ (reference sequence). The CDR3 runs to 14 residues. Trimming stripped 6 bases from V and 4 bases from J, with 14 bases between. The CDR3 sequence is CASRLRLGSDTQYF. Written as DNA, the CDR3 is TGTGCCAGCAGGCTCCGTTTAGGGTCAGATACGCAGTATTTT.

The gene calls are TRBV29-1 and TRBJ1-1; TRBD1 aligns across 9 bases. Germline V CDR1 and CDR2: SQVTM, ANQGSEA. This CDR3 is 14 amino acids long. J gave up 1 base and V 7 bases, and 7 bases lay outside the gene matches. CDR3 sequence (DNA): TGCAGCGGTGGGACAGGGTTTTCGAACACTGAAGCTTTCTTT. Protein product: CSGGTGFSNTEAFF.

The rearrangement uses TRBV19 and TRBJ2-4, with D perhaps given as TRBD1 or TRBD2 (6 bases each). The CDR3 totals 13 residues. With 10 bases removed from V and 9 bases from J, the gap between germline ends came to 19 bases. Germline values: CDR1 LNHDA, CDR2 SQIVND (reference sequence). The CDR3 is CATSKGGVGIQYF. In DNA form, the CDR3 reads TGTGCCACCTCTAAGGGGGGCGTGGGCATTCAGTACTTC.

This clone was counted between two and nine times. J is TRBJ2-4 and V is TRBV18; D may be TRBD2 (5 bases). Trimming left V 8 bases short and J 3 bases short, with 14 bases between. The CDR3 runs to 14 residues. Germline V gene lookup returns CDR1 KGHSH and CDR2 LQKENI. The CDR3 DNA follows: TGTGCCAGCGCGCCGACCGCGGGCAAAAACATTCAGTACTTC. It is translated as CASAPTAGKNIQYF.